The source of this T cell receptor beta chain is a study of PD-L1 blockade in urothelial cancer (dated by TCRdb to 2016 to 2017). Regarding the research as a whole: Every patient began therapy in about 2014 and was given atezolizumab 1,200 mg intravenously every 3 weeks. An ECOG performance status of 0 or 1 was recorded for the patients, and 0 to 3 prior chemotherapy regimens had been received by the patients. Pretreatment blood TCR-seq was available for around 29 patients, at least one posttreatment blood collection was obtained for 24 patients, and tumor TCR-seq was available for 24 patients. An exploratory multi-omic analysis was conducted of the somatic, immune and clinical correlates of response to PD-L1 blockade with atezolizumab in urothelial cancer. Blood samples gave median yields of approximately 130,000 T cells and over 80,000 unique TCRs, along with a median clonality of 0.080. In the same patients, pretreatment tumors underwent whole exome sequencing and RNA sequencing in addition to TCR sequencing. Durable clinical benefit was defined as a progression-free survival longer than 6 months, and TCR features were additionally tested against progression-free survival and overall survival. Durable clinical benefit was achieved by nine patients and was not achieved by 20 patients. Blood samples were analyzed 3 weeks after the start of treatment (second dose) and 6 weeks after the start of treatment. TCR sequencing covered pretreatment tumor samples and matched, serially collected peripheral blood taken before and after atezolizumab treatment. About 90% of the roughly 29 patients were males with bladder-origin urothelial cancer, and about 65% of the 29 reported a prior smoking history. Results the study describes overall, beyond this receptor: A pretreatment peripheral blood TCR clonality below the median was linked to improved progression-free and overall survival. Small sample size (n ≈ 29) and many exploratory analyses mean the results are intended to be hypothesis-generating. Patients with durable benefit showed greater expansion of tumor-associated TCR clones in peripheral blood 3 weeks after starting treatment (n ≈ 21, p = 0.022).

Synthetic TCR analog templates were spiked into each PCR to estimate absolute template abundance from read counts. Using the immunoSEQ assay, TCRbeta CDR3 regions were amplified from genomic DNA with bias-controlled V and J gene primers. Rearranged TCRbeta segments were sequenced at approximately 20X coverage. From the authors' description of their analysis: Clustering was used to correct sequencing errors, and CDR3s were annotated against IMGT to assign V, D and J genes. Downstream analyses used only productive TCRbeta rearrangements, leaving out any out-of-frame or stop-codon sequences. Clonality was calculated as one minus the Shannon entropy normalized by the log of the number of unique productive sequences. Clones differing between time points or between blood and tumor were identified using Fisher's exact test with Benjamini-Hochberg correction, with an adjusted p below 0.01 applied as the threshold. TCRdb stores this immuneACCESS table with in-frame sequences only. Part of the clones is absent; in the studies checked, under half of the shortfall reflects unresolved V genes, and no reason is known for the rest. V and J calls and clone size are as listed in that table; D and trimming were resolved from the DNA. The sample table holds under 40,000 clones, of which about 80% were seen once. Around 3.4% of the sample is in the top ten clones.

The cohort comprised roughly 30 patients with locally advanced or metastatic urothelial carcinoma treated at Memorial Sloan Kettering on a trial protocol. Peripheral blood mononuclear cells were collected pretreatment and during treatment, with between 1 and 8 total time points per patient. The Qiagen DNeasy Blood extraction kit was used to purify genomic DNA from total PBMCs and tumor samples. PBMCs were collected pretreatment and during treatment and were isolated and stored as previously described. V trim: 6 bases; J trim: 2 bases; unmatched bases: 10. Including the terminal cysteine and phenylalanine, the CDR3 comprises 16 residues. Here the CDR3 DNA is all that survives: 48 bases in frame from base 1. Looking up the germline V gene yields CDR1 SNHLY and CDR2 FYNNEI. With respect to this clone: No cognate antigen has been identified for it. Base qualities are missing; no much larger clone stands one base away.

The sample in question was PBMCs, obtained around atezolizumab (anti-PD-L1) treatment. This receptor was obtained from a man in his 70s with urothelial cancer. The chain couples TRBV2 to TRBJ2-7; a stretch of 10 junction bases matches TRBD2. The CDR3: CASSHTLSGRAYEQYF. The sequence in DNA is TGTGCCAGCAGCCACACTCTCAGCGGGAGGGCCTACGAGCAGTACTTC.